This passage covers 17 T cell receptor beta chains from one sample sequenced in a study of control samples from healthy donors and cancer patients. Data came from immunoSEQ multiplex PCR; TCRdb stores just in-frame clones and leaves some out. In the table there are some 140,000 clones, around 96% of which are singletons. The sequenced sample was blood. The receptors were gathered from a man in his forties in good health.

As DNA, the CDR3 is TGTGCCAGTAGTTTCCGGGACGGGACCTACAATGAGCAGTTCTTC. Amino acid sequence: CASSFRDGTYNEQFF. The genes are TRBV19 and TRBJ2-1, with D tentatively TRBD1 or TRBD2 (5 bases each). The CDR3 runs to 15 residues. From germline, CDR1 is LNHDA and CDR2 SQIVND (reference sequence). Trimming pared 5 bases from V and 2 bases from J, leaving 13 bases between.

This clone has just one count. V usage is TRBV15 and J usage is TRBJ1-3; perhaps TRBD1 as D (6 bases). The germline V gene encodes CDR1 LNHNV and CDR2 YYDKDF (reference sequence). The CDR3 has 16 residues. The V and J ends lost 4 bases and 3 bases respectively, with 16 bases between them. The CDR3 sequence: CATSTARGGYGNTIYF. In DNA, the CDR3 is TGTGCCACCAGCACCGCCCGCGGGGGCTATGGAAACACCATATATTTT.

CDR3 sequence: CASSEGRGAGFTDTQYF. The CDR3 nucleotides are TGTGCCAGCAGCGAGGGCCGGGGGGCCGGTTTCACAGATACGCAGTATTTT. The J gene is TRBJ2-3, the V gene TRBV9, with a possible D match to TRBD2 (7 bases). The V gene's germline CDR1 is SGDLS and CDR2 YYNGEE. Trimming cost V 3 bases and J 2 bases, with 19 bases left between them. CDR3 length equals 17 residues.

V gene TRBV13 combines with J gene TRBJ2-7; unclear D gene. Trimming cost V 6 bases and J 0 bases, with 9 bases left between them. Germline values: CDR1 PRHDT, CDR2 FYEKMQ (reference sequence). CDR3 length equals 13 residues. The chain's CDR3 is CASRPESSYEQYF. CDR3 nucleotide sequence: TGTGCCAGCAGGCCCGAAAGCTCCTACGAGCAGTACTTC.

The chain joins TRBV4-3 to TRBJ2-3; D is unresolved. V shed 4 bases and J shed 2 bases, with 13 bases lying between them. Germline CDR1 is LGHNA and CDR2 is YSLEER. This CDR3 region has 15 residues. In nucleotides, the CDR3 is TGCGCCAGCAGCCCGCGTAAAAGCGACACAGATACGCAGTATTTT. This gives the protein CASSPRKSDTDTQYF.

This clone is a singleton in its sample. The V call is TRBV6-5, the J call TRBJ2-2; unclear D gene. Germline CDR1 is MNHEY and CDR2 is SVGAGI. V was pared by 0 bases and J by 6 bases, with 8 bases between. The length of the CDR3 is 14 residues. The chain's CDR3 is CASSYSWGPGELFF. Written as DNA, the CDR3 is TGTGCCAGCAGTTACTCTTGGGGTCCCGGGGAGCTGTTTTTT.

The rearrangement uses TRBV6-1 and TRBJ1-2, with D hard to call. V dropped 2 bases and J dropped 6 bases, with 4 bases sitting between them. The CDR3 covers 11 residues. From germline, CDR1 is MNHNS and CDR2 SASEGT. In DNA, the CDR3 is TGTGCCAGCAGTGAATTTGATGGCTACACCTTC. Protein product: CASSEFDGYTF.

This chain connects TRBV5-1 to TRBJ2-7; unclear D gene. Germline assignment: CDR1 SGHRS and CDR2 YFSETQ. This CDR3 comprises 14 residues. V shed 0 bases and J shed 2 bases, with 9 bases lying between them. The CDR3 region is CASSLDSATYEQYF. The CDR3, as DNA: TGCGCCAGCAGCTTGGACTCAGCCACCTACGAGCAGTACTTC.

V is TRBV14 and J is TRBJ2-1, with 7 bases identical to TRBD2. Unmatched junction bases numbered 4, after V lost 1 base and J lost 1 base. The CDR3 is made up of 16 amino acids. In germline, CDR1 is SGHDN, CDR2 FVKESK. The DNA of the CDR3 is TGTGCCAGCAGCCAAGGGAGCGGGGCTTCCTACAATGAGCAGTTCTTC. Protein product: CASSQGSGASYNEQFF.

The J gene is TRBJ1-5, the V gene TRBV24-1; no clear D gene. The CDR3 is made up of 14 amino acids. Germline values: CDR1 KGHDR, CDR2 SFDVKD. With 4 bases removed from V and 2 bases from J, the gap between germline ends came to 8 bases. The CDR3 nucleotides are TGTGCCACCAGTGACTCACTCGGCAATCAGCCCCAGCATTTT. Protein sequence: CATSDSLGNQPQHF.

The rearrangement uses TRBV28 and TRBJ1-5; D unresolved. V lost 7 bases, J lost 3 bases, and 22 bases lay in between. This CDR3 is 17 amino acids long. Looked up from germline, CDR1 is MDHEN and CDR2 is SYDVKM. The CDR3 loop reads CASKVSKGSWNNQPQHF. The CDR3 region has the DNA TGTGCCAGCAAGGTCTCAAAGGGTAGTTGGAACAATCAGCCCCAGCATTTT.

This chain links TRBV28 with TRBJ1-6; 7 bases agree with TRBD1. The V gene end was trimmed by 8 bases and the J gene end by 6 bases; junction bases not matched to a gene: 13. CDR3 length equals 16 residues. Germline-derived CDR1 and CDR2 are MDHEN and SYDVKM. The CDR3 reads CASAPWGQGVNSPLHF. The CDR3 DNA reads TGTGCCAGCGCTCCGTGGGGGCAGGGGGTTAATTCACCCCTCCACTTT.

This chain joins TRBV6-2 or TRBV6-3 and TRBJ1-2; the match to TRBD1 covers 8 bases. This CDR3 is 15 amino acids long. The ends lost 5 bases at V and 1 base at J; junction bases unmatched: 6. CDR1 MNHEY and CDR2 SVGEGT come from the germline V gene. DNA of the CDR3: TGTGCCAGCAGTAATAACAGGGGGATTAACTATGGCTACACCTTC. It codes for CASSNNRGINYGYTF.

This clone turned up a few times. This CDR3 reads CASSREGALAPQHF. The CDR3, as DNA: TGTGCCAGCAGCCGGGAGGGGGCTTTAGCGCCCCAGCATTTT. The V gene is TRBV3-1 (or the pseudogene TRBV3-2), the J gene TRBJ1-5; 7 bases agree with TRBD1. The germline V gene has CDR1 LGHDT and CDR2 YNNKEL (reference sequence). J gave up 9 bases and V 4 bases, and 9 bases lay outside the gene matches. This CDR3 has 14 amino acids.

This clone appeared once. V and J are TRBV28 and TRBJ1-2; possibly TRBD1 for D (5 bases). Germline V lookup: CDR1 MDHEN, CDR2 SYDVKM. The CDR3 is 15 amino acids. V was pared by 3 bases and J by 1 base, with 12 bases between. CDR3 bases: TGTGCCAGCAGTTTCCCCCTCCAGGGTAACTATGGCTACACCTTC. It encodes CASSFPLQGNYGYTF.

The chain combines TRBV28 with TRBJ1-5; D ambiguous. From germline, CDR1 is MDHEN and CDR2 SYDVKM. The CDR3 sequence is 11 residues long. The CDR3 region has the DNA TGTGCATCTCGTAGCAATCAGCCCCAGCATTTT. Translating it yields CASRSNQPQHF. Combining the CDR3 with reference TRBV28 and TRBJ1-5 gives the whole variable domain DVKVTQSSRYLVKRTGEKVFLECVQDMDHENMFWYRQDPGLGLRLIYFSYDVKMKEKGDIPEGYSVSREKKERFSLILESASTNQTSMYLCASRSNQPQHFGDGTRLSIL.

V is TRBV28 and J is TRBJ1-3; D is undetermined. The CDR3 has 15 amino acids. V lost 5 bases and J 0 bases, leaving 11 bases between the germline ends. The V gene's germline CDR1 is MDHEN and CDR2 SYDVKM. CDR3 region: CASSADGFSGNTIYF. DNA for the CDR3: TGTGCCAGCAGTGCCGACGGCTTCTCTGGAAACACCATATATTTT.